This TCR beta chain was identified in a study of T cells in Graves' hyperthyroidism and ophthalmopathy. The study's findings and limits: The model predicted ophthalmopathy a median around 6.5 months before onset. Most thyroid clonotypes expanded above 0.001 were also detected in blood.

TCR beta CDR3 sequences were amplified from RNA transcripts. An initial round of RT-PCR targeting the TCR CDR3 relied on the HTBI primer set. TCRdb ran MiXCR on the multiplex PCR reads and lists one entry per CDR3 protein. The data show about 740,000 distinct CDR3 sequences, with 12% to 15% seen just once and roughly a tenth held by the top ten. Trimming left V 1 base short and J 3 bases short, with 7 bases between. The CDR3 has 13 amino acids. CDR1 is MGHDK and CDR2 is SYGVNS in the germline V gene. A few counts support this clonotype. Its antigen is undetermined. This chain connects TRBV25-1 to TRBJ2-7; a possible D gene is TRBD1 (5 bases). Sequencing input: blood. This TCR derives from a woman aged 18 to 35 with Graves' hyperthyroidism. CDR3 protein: CASSESGFYEQYF. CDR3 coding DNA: TGTGCCAGCAGTGAATCAGGGTTCTACGAGCAGTACTTC.